This T cell receptor beta chain was identified in a study of beta chain features in type 1 diabetes. Whole-study findings and limits: Shorter TCRB CDR3s, moderately but significantly so, were found in Type 1 diabetes patients in all four CD4+ subsets.

Since all of the isolated RNA was reverse transcribed, expressed TCRB transcripts were what got sequenced. Assay: immunoSEQ multiplex PCR; the TCRdb copy retains only in-frame clones and omits some. This table holds over 200,000 clones, roughly 10% found once. V was shortened by 0 bases and J by 1 base, with 9 bases between the two germline ends. The CDR3 totals 15 residues. CDR1 is LNHNV, CDR2 YYDKDF, per germline (reference sequence). A note on this clone: Its antigen remains unidentified.

The chain joins TRBV15 to TRBJ1-1; D ambiguous. The sample was naive CD4+ T cells from blood. The clonotype comes from a young man with type 1 diabetes. CDR3 amino acids: CATSRERKRNTEAFF. The CDR3 nucleotides read TGTGCCACCAGCAGAGAGAGGAAGAGGAACACTGAAGCTTTCTTT.